A selection of T cell receptor beta chains follows, all from one sample in a study of blood T cells in healthy people across ages. TCRdb processed the 5' RACE reads anew with MiXCR; each CDR3 protein has one entry. Of about 1,500,000 distinct CDR3 sequences listed, approximately 30% were seen once; the top ten hold roughly 8%. The sequenced sample consisted of blood. These receptors were taken from a woman in her 30s in good health. CDR3s include the opening cysteine and the closing phenylalanine or tryptophan. The order of the fields is D gene, J gene, clone size, V gene, CDR3 protein, CDR3 DNA. D genes are given only for firm matches. Rows give clone size only sometimes, using once, few, many, or a class for an expanded clone.

d_gene: .; j_gene: TRBJ2-7; abundance: many; v_gene: TRBV6-5; CDR3aa: CASSYNRGPGYEQYF; CDR3nt: TGTGCCAGCAGTTACAATCGAGGGCCGGGTTACGAGCAGTACTTC
d_gene: TRBD1; j_gene: TRBJ2-1; abundance: .; v_gene: TRBV5-1; CDR3aa: CASSLDEGAVYNEQFF; CDR3nt: TGCGCCAGCAGCTTGGATGAGGGGGCTGTCTACAATGAGCAGTTCTTC
d_gene: .; j_gene: TRBJ1-2; abundance: .; v_gene: TRBV2; CDR3aa: CASSVVSGGYTF; CDR3nt: TGTGCCAGCAGTGTCGTCAGCGGCGGCTACACCTTC
d_gene: TRBD2; j_gene: TRBJ2-7; abundance: many; v_gene: TRBV7-2; CDR3aa: CASTGGGGDSYEQYF; CDR3nt: TGTGCCAGCACCGGTGGGGGGGGTGACTCCTACGAGCAGTACTTC
d_gene: .; j_gene: TRBJ2-5; abundance: few; v_gene: TRBV6-5; CDR3aa: CASSKFESQETQYF; CDR3nt: TGTGCCAGCTCCAAGTTTGAGAGTCAAGAGACCCAGTACTTC
d_gene: .; j_gene: TRBJ1-5; abundance: .; v_gene: TRBV20-1; CDR3aa: CSARARGSNQPQHF; CDR3nt: TGCAGTGCACGTGCCAGGGGTAGCAATCAGCCCCAGCATTTT
d_gene: .; j_gene: TRBJ2-1; abundance: .; v_gene: TRBV6-6; CDR3aa: CASSIRVNEQFF; CDR3nt: TGTGCCAGCAGCATCAGGGTAAATGAGCAGTTCTTC
d_gene: .; j_gene: TRBJ2-7; abundance: few; v_gene: TRBV7-7; CDR3aa: CASSPYDSYSYNEQYF; CDR3nt: TGTGCCAGCAGCCCATACGACTCCTACTCCTACAATGAGCAGTACTTC
d_gene: .; j_gene: TRBJ1-5; abundance: .; v_gene: TRBV27; CDR3aa: CASSRYRGNQPQHF; CDR3nt: TGTGCCAGCAGTCGCTACAGGGGCAATCAGCCCCAGCATTTT
d_gene: .; j_gene: TRBJ2-5; abundance: many; v_gene: TRBV7-9; CDR3aa: CASSLQGTAETQYF; CDR3nt: TGTGCCAGCAGCTTACAGGGTACTGCGGAGACCCAGTACTTC
d_gene: .; j_gene: TRBJ2-1; abundance: many; v_gene: TRBV4-3; CDR3aa: CASSPSNSYNEQFF; CDR3nt: TGCGCCAGCAGCCCATCGAACTCCTACAATGAGCAGTTCTTC
d_gene: .; j_gene: TRBJ1-2; abundance: many; v_gene: TRBV20-1; CDR3aa: CSARPLQGGYTF; CDR3nt: TGCAGTGCTAGACCACTCCAAGGGGGCTACACCTTC
d_gene: .; j_gene: TRBJ2-1; abundance: .; v_gene: TRBV7-7; CDR3aa: CASSLDRLGDEQFF; CDR3nt: TGTGCCAGCAGCTTAGATAGGCTTGGCGATGAGCAGTTCTTC
d_gene: .; j_gene: TRBJ2-3; abundance: many; v_gene: TRBV10-3; CDR3aa: CAISESIVADTQYF; CDR3nt: TGTGCCATCAGTGAGTCGATCGTGGCAGATACGCAGTATTTT
d_gene: TRBD1; j_gene: TRBJ2-3; abundance: many; v_gene: TRBV4-3; CDR3aa: CASSQDRDRRSTDTQYF; CDR3nt: TGCGCCAGTAGCCAAGACCGGGACAGGCGGTCCACAGATACGCAGTATTTT
d_gene: .; j_gene: TRBJ1-2; abundance: many; v_gene: TRBV4-3; CDR3aa: CASSQDARTDNYGYTF; CDR3nt: TGCGCCAGCAGCCAAGACGCCCGGACGGATAACTATGGCTACACCTTC
d_gene: .; j_gene: TRBJ2-7; abundance: .; v_gene: TRBV4-3; CDR3aa: CASSPGLLGYEQYF; CDR3nt: TGCGCCAGCAGCCCTGGTTTATTAGGCTACGAGCAGTACTTC
d_gene: TRBD2; j_gene: TRBJ2-3; abundance: .; v_gene: TRBV5-1; CDR3aa: CASSFSGRPDTQYF; CDR3nt: TGCGCCAGCAGCTTTAGCGGGAGGCCAGATACGCAGTATTTT
d_gene: .; j_gene: TRBJ1-4; abundance: .; v_gene: TRBV7-9; CDR3aa: CASSVGLLGEKLFF; CDR3nt: TGTGCCAGCAGCGTTGGGCTACTAGGTGAAAAACTGTTTTTT
d_gene: TRBD1; j_gene: TRBJ2-1; abundance: .; v_gene: TRBV10-3; CDR3aa: CAIRTDRGARDEQFF; CDR3nt: TGTGCCATCAGGACTGACAGGGGCGCTAGGGATGAGCAGTTCTTC
d_gene: TRBD2; j_gene: TRBJ2-3; abundance: .; v_gene: TRBV11-2; CDR3aa: CASSPRSGGHTDTQYF; CDR3nt: TGTGCCAGCAGCCCCAGGAGCGGGGGTCACACAGATACGCAGTATTTT
d_gene: TRBD1; j_gene: TRBJ2-1; abundance: .; v_gene: TRBV6-1; CDR3aa: CASRATGGHEQFF; CDR3nt: TGTGCCAGCAGAGCTACAGGGGGCCATGAGCAGTTCTTC
d_gene: TRBD2; j_gene: TRBJ2-5; abundance: .; v_gene: TRBV3-1; CDR3aa: CASSTRLAGGEETQYF; CDR3nt: TGTGCCAGCAGCACCCGACTAGCGGGGGGGGAAGAGACCCAGTACTTC
d_gene: .; j_gene: TRBJ2-5; abundance: few; v_gene: TRBV2; CDR3aa: CASSGLLLGLQETQYF; CDR3nt: TGTGCCAGCAGTGGCCTACTATTGGGCCTCCAAGAGACCCAGTACTTC
d_gene: TRBD1; j_gene: TRBJ2-5; abundance: .; v_gene: TRBV4-1; CDR3aa: CASSQEFRGETQYF; CDR3nt: TGCGCCAGCAGCCAAGAATTCAGGGGGGAGACCCAGTACTTC
d_gene: .; j_gene: TRBJ2-3; abundance: few; v_gene: TRBV6-5; CDR3aa: CASGPKFTDTQYF; CDR3nt: TGTGCCAGCGGACCAAAATTCACAGATACGCAGTATTTT
d_gene: .; j_gene: TRBJ1-5; abundance: few; v_gene: TRBV27; CDR3aa: CASMGRGRQPQHF; CDR3nt: TGTGCCAGCATGGGGAGGGGACGGCAGCCCCAGCATTTT
d_gene: .; j_gene: TRBJ2-1; abundance: few; v_gene: TRBV9; CDR3aa: CASSVEGGQQFF; CDR3nt: TGTGCCAGCAGCGTAGAAGGGGGGCAACAGTTCTTC
d_gene: .; j_gene: TRBJ1-6; abundance: .; v_gene: TRBV21-1; CDR3aa: CADPTEQLNSPLHF; CDR3nt: TGTGCCGACCCAACGGAGCAGTTGAATTCACCCCTCCACTTT
d_gene: .; j_gene: TRBJ2-3; abundance: .; v_gene: TRBV4-1; CDR3aa: CASSRAVADTQYF; CDR3nt: TGCGCCAGCAGCCGAGCGGTGGCAGATACGCAGTATTTT